A selection of T cell receptor beta chains follows, all from one sample in a study of cytomegalovirus exposure and HLA in healthy donors. Produced via immunoSEQ multiplex PCR; TCRdb's table is partial and in-frame only. Here the sample spans about 150,000 clones, under 70% being singletons. The sequenced sample was PBMCs. These receptors originate from a woman between 55 and 75 years old in good health and CMV-seronegative. Both conserved end residues are part of each CDR3. The D gene is left open where the match is weak. The size field is filled for only some rows; it gives once, few, many or a size class.

clone size: NA
D gene: TRBD1
J gene: TRBJ2-7
V gene: TRBV19
CDR3 DNA: TGTGCCAGTTCCGGGACAGGGGCCTACGAGCAGTACTTC
CDR3 protein: CASSGTGAYEQYF

clone size: NA
D gene: NA
J gene: TRBJ1-5
V gene: TRBV7-2
CDR3 DNA: TGTGCCAGCAGCCCCCAGAATCAGCCCCAGCATTTT
CDR3 protein: CASSPQNQPQHF

clone size: NA
D gene: TRBD1
J gene: TRBJ1-2
V gene: TRBV6-5
CDR3 DNA: TGTGCCAGCAGTTCGGGATGGACAGGGGCAACCGGCTACACCTTC
CDR3 protein: CASSSGWTGATGYTF

clone size: NA
D gene: NA
J gene: TRBJ2-1
V gene: TRBV7-2
CDR3 DNA: TGTGCCAGCAGCCATGGCTTCACCTACAATGAGCAGTTCTTC
CDR3 protein: CASSHGFTYNEQFF

clone size: NA
D gene: TRBD2
J gene: TRBJ2-7
V gene: TRBV7-2
CDR3 DNA: TGTGCCAGCAGCTCGCAAGCGGGAAACTACGAGCAGTACTTC
CDR3 protein: CASSSQAGNYEQYF

clone size: NA
D gene: TRBD1
J gene: TRBJ2-7
V gene: TRBV4-3
CDR3 DNA: TGCGCCAGCAGACAAGGGACAGGGGGGTCCTACGAGCAGTACTTC
CDR3 protein: CASRQGTGGSYEQYF

clone size: NA
D gene: NA
J gene: TRBJ2-7
V gene: TRBV4-3
CDR3 DNA: TGCGCCAGCAGCCCAGTGTCAGACTATCCGGGAGAGCAGTACTTC
CDR3 protein: CASSPVSDYPGEQYF

clone size: NA
D gene: NA
J gene: TRBJ2-7
V gene: TRBV29-1
CDR3 DNA: TGCAGCGTTGATTGGAGGCAAGGATACGAGCAGTACTTC
CDR3 protein: CSVDWRQGYEQYF

clone size: few
D gene: TRBD2
J gene: TRBJ2-1
V gene: TRBV9
CDR3 DNA: TGTGCCAGCAGCAGAGGCGGGAGCTCCTACAATGAGCAGTTCTTC
CDR3 protein: CASSRGGSSYNEQFF

clone size: NA
D gene: TRBD1
J gene: TRBJ2-3
V gene: TRBV27
CDR3 DNA: TGTGCCAGCAGCCCCGAATGGACAGGGGAGATAGCAGATACGCAGTATTTT
CDR3 protein: CASSPEWTGEIADTQYF